Listed below are T cell receptor beta chains from one sample, sequenced in a study of regulatory T cells in long-lasting Graves disease. TCRdb processed the multiplex PCR reads anew with MiXCR; each CDR3 protein has one entry. The table shows approximately 300,000 distinct CDR3 sequences, with about a sixth occurring only once. The sample here was peripheral blood mononuclear cells (PBMCs), taken at new diagnosis, from a patient treated with antithyroid drugs. Receptors were obtained from a female donor with Graves disease. CDR3s include the opening cysteine and the closing phenylalanine or tryptophan. A D gene is named only where the DNA matches it firmly. Clone size is not always given. Where it is, it says once, few, many or a class for expanded clones.

clone_size: once; j_call: TRBJ2-7; d_call: TRBD1; v_call: TRBV28; cdr3_nt: TGTGCCAGCAGTCCAACCGGGACAGGCGACTCCTACGAGCAGTACTTC; cdr3_aa: CASSPTGTGDSYEQYF
clone_size: .; j_call: TRBJ1-1; d_call: TRBD1; v_call: TRBV18; cdr3_nt: TGTGCCAGCTCAGGACAGGAGTACACTGAAGCTTTCTTT; cdr3_aa: CASSGQEYTEAFF
clone_size: few; j_call: TRBJ2-5; d_call: .; v_call: TRBV6-1; cdr3_nt: TGTGCCAGCAGCCGCTGGGAGCCTCAAGAGACCCAGTACTTC; cdr3_aa: CASSRWEPQETQYF
clone_size: many; j_call: TRBJ2-1; d_call: TRBD1; v_call: TRBV28; cdr3_nt: TGTGCCAGCAGTTTTCGGGACAGGGTGATAGACAATGAGCAGTTCTTC; cdr3_aa: CASSFRDRVIDNEQFF
clone_size: .; j_call: TRBJ1-2; d_call: .; v_call: TRBV20-1; cdr3_nt: TGCAGTGCTCCGTGGGAGGGCTCCTATAATCGCTACACCTTC; cdr3_aa: CSAPWEGSYNRYTF
clone_size: .; j_call: TRBJ2-7; d_call: .; v_call: TRBV3-1; cdr3_nt: TGTGCCAGCAGCCAAGATCCCGAGATTGCCTACGAGCAGTACTTC; cdr3_aa: CASSQDPEIAYEQYF
clone_size: many; j_call: TRBJ2-7; d_call: .; v_call: TRBV7-8; cdr3_nt: TGTGCCAGCAGCCGAGACAGTGCTAGCTCCTACGAGCAGTACTTC; cdr3_aa: CASSRDSASSYEQYF
clone_size: .; j_call: TRBJ2-4; d_call: TRBD2; v_call: TRBV24-1; cdr3_nt: TGTGCCACCAGTGACCCTACTAGCGGGCCCAAAAACATTCAGTACTTC; cdr3_aa: CATSDPTSGPKNIQYF
clone_size: few; j_call: TRBJ2-1; d_call: .; v_call: TRBV28; cdr3_nt: TGTGCCAGCAGCACTGGCCTCCCCGAGTACAATGAGCAGTTCTTC; cdr3_aa: CASSTGLPEYNEQFF
clone_size: many; j_call: TRBJ2-1; d_call: TRBD1; v_call: TRBV6-1; cdr3_nt: TGTGCCAGCAGTGATGGACAGGCCTACAATGAGCAGTTCTTC; cdr3_aa: CASSDGQAYNEQFF
clone_size: many; j_call: TRBJ1-4; d_call: .; v_call: TRBV7-8; cdr3_nt: TGTGCCAGCAGCTTAAGTGAAAAACTGTTTTTT; cdr3_aa: CASSLSEKLFF
clone_size: .; j_call: TRBJ1-2; d_call: .; v_call: TRBV2; cdr3_nt: TGTGCCAGCAGCCAGGACGGGAACTATGGCTACACCTTC; cdr3_aa: CASSQDGNYGYTF
clone_size: few; j_call: TRBJ2-7; d_call: .; v_call: TRBV7-3; cdr3_nt: TGTGCCAGCAGCTTAAGGGCAGATCGGTCCTACGAGCAGTACTTC; cdr3_aa: CASSLRADRSYEQYF
clone_size: many; j_call: TRBJ2-5; d_call: TRBD2; v_call: TRBV2; cdr3_nt: TGTGCCAGCAGTTTAGCTAGCGGGAGTCGGAAGACCCAGTACTTC; cdr3_aa: CASSLASGSRKTQYF
clone_size: .; j_call: TRBJ2-6; d_call: .; v_call: TRBV2; cdr3_nt: TGTGCCAGCAGTGACAGGTCTTACTCTGGGGCCAACGTCCTGACTTTC; cdr3_aa: CASSDRSYSGANVLTF
clone_size: .; j_call: TRBJ1-1; d_call: TRBD1; v_call: TRBV5-6; cdr3_nt: TGTGTCAGCAGCTTGGGACAGGCGCAGGCTTTCTTT; cdr3_aa: CVSSLGQAQAFF
clone_size: many; j_call: TRBJ2-5; d_call: TRBD2; v_call: TRBV12-3/TRBV12-4; cdr3_nt: TGTGCCAGCAGTTTAGGGACTAGCGGGGTCGGAGAGACCCAGTACTTC; cdr3_aa: CASSLGTSGVGETQYF
clone_size: once; j_call: TRBJ1-5; d_call: TRBD1; v_call: TRBV10-3; cdr3_nt: TGTGCCATCAGTCCCGGACCTGGGACAGGGACGGGTCAGCCCCAGCATTTT; cdr3_aa: CAISPGPGTGTGQPQHF
clone_size: medium-sized; j_call: TRBJ2-1; d_call: .; v_call: TRBV2; cdr3_nt: TGTGCCAGCAGCCAGAGAGATGAGCAGTTCTTC; cdr3_aa: CASSQRDEQFF
clone_size: few; j_call: TRBJ1-2; d_call: .; v_call: TRBV5-4; cdr3_nt: TGTGCCAGCAGCCCTGGGGGTCAGAAGGGCTACACCTTC; cdr3_aa: CASSPGGQKGYTF
clone_size: .; j_call: TRBJ2-2; d_call: TRBD2; v_call: TRBV18; cdr3_nt: TGTGCCAGCTCACCACCAGGGATAGCGGGGGCTTCGAACACCGGGGAGCTGTTTTTT; cdr3_aa: CASSPPGIAGASNTGELFF
clone_size: many; j_call: TRBJ2-7; d_call: TRBD1; v_call: TRBV7-8; cdr3_nt: TGTGCCAGCAGCACCGGGACAGGGAGCTACGAGCAGTACTTC; cdr3_aa: CASSTGTGSYEQYF